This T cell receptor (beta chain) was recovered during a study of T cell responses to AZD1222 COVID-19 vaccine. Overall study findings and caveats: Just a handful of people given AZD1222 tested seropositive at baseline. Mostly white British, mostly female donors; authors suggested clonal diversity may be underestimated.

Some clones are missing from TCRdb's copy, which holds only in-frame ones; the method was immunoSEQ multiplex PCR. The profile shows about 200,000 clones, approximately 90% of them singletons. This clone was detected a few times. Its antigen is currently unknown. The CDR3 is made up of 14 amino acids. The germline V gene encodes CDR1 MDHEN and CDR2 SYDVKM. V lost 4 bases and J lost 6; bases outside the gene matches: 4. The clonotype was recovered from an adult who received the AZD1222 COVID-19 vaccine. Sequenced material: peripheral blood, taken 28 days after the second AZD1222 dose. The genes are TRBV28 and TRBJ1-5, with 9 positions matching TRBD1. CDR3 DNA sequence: TGTGCCAGCAGTTCAACAGGGGGCGGTCAGCCCCAGCATTTT. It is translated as CASSSTGGGQPQHF.